The 7 T cell receptor beta chains given below trace back to one sample, sequenced in a study of human T cells and chemical hapten exposure. TCRdb itself ran the RACE reads through MiXCR, one entry per CDR3 protein. The sample consists of just under 65,000 distinct CDR3 sequences, roughly 11% of them appearing once. Specified time point: patch test 3, about 24 weeks after DPC sensitization. Treatment indicated: therapeutic diphenylcyclopropenone sensitization with weekly scalp DPC. The sequences come from whole blood, collected in connection with sensitization to the hapten diphenylcyclopropenone (DPC). The receptors come from a woman aged 25 to 39 with alopecia areata. Some clones in this sample may be carry-over from other donors' samples.

This clonotype showed up many times. The chain employs TRBV2 and TRBJ1-1; 7 bases are a match to TRBD1. CDR3 length: 17 amino acids. Trimming at V came to 1 base and at J to 6 bases, leaving 14 bases not matched to a gene. Germline assignment: CDR1 SNHLY and CDR2 FYNNEI. The CDR3 nucleotides are TGTGCCAGCAGTGAAGGAGGATCGGGCAGGGGGACCCCTGAAGCTTTCTTT. It is translated as CASSEGGSGRGTPEAFF.

This clonotype was seen more than once but under ten times. This sequence joins TRBV20-1 and TRBJ2-7, with TRBD2 matching 12 bases. The germline V gene has CDR1 DFQATT and CDR2 SNEGSKA (reference sequence). Trimming cost V 4 bases and J 0 bases; bases outside gene matches: 7. The CDR3 totals 16 residues. The CDR3 nucleotides are TGCAGTGCTAAAGGACTAGCGGGATCGGGCTCCTACGAGCAGTACTTC. Encoded protein: CSAKGLAGSGSYEQYF.

V gene TRBV11-2 combines with J gene TRBJ2-3, with D perhaps matching TRBD1 (5 bases). This CDR3 comprises 15 residues. In germline, CDR1 is SGHAT, CDR2 FQNNGV. V was shortened by 1 base and J by 6 bases, with 14 bases between the two germline ends. CDR3 amino acids: CASSLVLAGPDTQYF. CDR3 DNA sequence: TGTGCCAGCAGCTTAGTCTTGGCAGGGCCGGATACGCAGTATTTT. The variable domain in full, completed from reference TRBV11-2 and TRBJ2-3, reads EAGVAQSPRYKIIEKRQSVAFWCNPISGHATLYWYQQILGQGPKLLIQFQNNGVVDDSQLPKDRFSAERLKGVDSTLKIQPAKLEDSAVYLCASSLVLAGPDTQYFGPGTRLTVL.

This clonotype was observed a few times. The V call is TRBV5-6, the J call TRBJ2-3, with 7 bases aligning to TRBD2. Germline loops: CDR1 SGHDT, CDR2 YYEEEE. The CDR3 spans 15 residues. V lost 2 bases and J lost 2; bases outside the gene matches: 5. The CDR3 loop is CASSLGRGDTDTQYF. DNA for the CDR3: TGTGCCAGCAGCTTAGGGAGGGGAGACACAGATACGCAGTATTTT. The full variable domain, rest sourced from reference TRBV5-6 and TRBJ2-3, is DAGVTQSPTHLIKTRGQQVTLRCSPKSGHDTVSWYQQALGQGPQFIFQYYEEEERQRGNFPDRFSGHQFPNYSSELNVNALLLGDSALYLCASSLGRGDTDTQYFGPGTRLTVL.

This clonotype was seen many times. V and J are TRBV28 and TRBJ1-1; 8 bases are a match to TRBD1. The J segment lost 7 bases and the V segment lost 6 bases, leaving 10 bases of the junction unmatched. The CDR3 extends over 14 amino acids. Germline V gives CDR1 MDHEN, CDR2 SYDVKM. The CDR3 is CASRKPTGTGEAFF. The CDR3 coding sequence is TGTGCCAGCAGAAAACCTACCGGGACAGGTGAAGCTTTCTTT.

This clonotype was seen a few times. The rearrangement joins TRBV29-1 to TRBJ2-1; 7 nucleotides match TRBD1. V trimming: 8 bases; J trimming: 5 bases; junction bases outside the gene matches: 6. There are 12 residues in the CDR3. Germline CDR1 and CDR2: SQVTM and ANQGSEA. The CDR3 is CSLGTVNNEQFF. The CDR3 DNA sequence: TGCAGCCTCGGGACAGTCAACAATGAGCAGTTCTTC.

This clonotype was counted at least ten times. The genes are TRBV7-9 and TRBJ1-4; D ambiguous. The CDR3 runs to 15 residues. Trimming removed 7 bases at V and 0 bases at J, with 12 bases between. Germline lookup yields CDR1 SEHNR and CDR2 FQNEAQ (reference sequence). This chain's CDR3 is CASNPVGSTNEKLFF. CDR3 DNA: TGTGCCAGCAACCCCGTGGGGTCAACTAATGAAAAACTGTTTTTT. The complete variable domain, with remaining parts taken from reference TRBV7-9 and TRBJ1-4, reads DTGVSQNPRHKITKRGQNVTFRCDPISEHNRLYWYRQTLGQGPEFLTYFQNEAQLEKSRLLSDRFSAERPKGSFSTLEIQRTEQGDSAMYLCASNPVGSTNEKLFFGSGTQLSVL.